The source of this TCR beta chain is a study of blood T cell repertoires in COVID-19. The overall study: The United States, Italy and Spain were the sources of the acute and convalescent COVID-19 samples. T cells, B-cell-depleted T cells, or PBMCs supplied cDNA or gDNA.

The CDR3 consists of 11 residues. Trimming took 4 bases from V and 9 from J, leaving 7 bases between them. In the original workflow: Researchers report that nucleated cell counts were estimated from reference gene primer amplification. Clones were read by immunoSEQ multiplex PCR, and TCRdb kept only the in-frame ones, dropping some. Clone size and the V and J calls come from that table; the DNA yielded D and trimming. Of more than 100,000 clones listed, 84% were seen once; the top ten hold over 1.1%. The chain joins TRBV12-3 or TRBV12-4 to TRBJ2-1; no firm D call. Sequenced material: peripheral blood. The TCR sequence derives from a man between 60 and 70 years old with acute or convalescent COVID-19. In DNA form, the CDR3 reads TGTGCCAGCAGTTCGCCGGTTGAGCAGTTCTTC. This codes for CASSSPVEQFF.